This paragraph covers one TCR beta chain sequence. The antigen is unknown. This CDR3 is 15 amino acids long. In germline, CDR1 is SGHRS, CDR2 YFSETQ. Trimming took off 1 base at V and 5 bases at J, with 15 bases between the two ends. The data were taken from a study of T cell responses to AZD1222 COVID-19 vaccine. Study results and caveats: CD4 TCRs associated with vaccination spanned spike, dominating at 160-218 and 743-854. With two AZD1222 doses given, Spike-specific TCR breadth and depth both rose. Nearly half of spike-specific TCRs reportedly target variant regions that are unmutated in the B.1.351 and B.1.1.7 variants.

This table comes from immunoSEQ multiplex PCR, and its TCRdb copy is limited to in-frame clones, with some not included. This sample has approximately 89,000 clones; 75% to 95% occur once, and the top ten carry approximately 10%. Pooled in the analysis were second doses at about 4 or about 12 weeks. The input for sequencing was peripheral blood, taken 28 days after the second AZD1222 dose. This TCR derives from an adult who received the AZD1222 COVID-19 vaccine. V usage is TRBV5-1 and J usage is TRBJ1-2, with D uncertain. CDR3 in amino acids: CASSLNRPDAYGYTF. The CDR3 DNA reads TGCGCCAGCAGCTTGAATAGGCCGGATGCTTATGGCTACACCTTC.